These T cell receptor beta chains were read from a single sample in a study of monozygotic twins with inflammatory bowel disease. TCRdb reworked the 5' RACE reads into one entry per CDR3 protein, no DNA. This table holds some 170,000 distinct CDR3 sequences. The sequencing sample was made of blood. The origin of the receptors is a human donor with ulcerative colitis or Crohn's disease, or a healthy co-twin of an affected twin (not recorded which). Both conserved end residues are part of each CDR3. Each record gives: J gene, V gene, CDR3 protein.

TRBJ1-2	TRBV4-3	CASSPMEQGYGYTF
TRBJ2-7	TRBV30	CAWSVGWGYEQHF
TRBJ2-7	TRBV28	CASNPQTVTYEQYF
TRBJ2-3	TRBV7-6	CASSLAAFTDTQYF
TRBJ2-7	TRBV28	CVSSLLQQYEQYF
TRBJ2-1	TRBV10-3	CAIDSGAGDISSYNEQFF
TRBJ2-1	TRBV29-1	CSAWTSGYNEQFF
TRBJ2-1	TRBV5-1	CASSSPGLAGLKQFF
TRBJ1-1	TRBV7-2	CASSSPGQMNTEAFF
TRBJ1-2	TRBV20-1	CSALSNYGYTF
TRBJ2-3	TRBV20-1	CSARDLSSGGTDTQYF
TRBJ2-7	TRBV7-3	CASSLSSDGVYEQYF
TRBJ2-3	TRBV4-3	CASSQLPRTDTQYF
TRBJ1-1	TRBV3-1	CASGGQQNTEAFF
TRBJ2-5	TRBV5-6	CASSLGWDTRDMATQYF
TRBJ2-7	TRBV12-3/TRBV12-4	CASSPSRVVMGLEQYF
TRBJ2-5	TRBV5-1	CASSRSPAGGQETQYF
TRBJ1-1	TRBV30	CAGHTGMNTEAFF
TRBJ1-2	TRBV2	CASSVGTAGNYGYTF
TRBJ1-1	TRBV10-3	CAISDLGQGVTEAFF
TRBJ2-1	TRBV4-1	CASGISGRNRDEQFF
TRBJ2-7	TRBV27	CASSLGLAAIYEQYF
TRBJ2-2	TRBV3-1	CASSFRGQIGTGELFF
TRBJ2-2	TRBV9	CASSIVGAPNTGELFF